A single sample gave rise to the 31 T cell receptor beta chains below, sequenced in a study of blood T cells in healthy people across ages. A second PCR, run for about 7 to 11 cycles, used a sample-barcoded 5' primer plus a J-beta primer mix. TCRdb ran MiXCR on the 5' RACE reads and lists one entry per CDR3 protein. The sample records approximately 780,000 distinct CDR3 sequences, under 30% being singletons. The data were also submitted as part of a second study, on T cells of mothers and their children.

The sample taken for sequencing was blood. Source of these receptors: a boy aged 10-17 years in good health.

In this sample, this clonotype turned up a few times. J is TRBJ2-5 and V is TRBV10-1, with a tentative D call TRBD1 (5 bases). This CDR3 region has 13 residues. Looked up from germline, CDR1 is WNHNN and CDR2 is SYGVQD (reference sequence). Trimming cost V 3 bases and J 3 bases, with 8 bases left between them. The DNA for the CDR3 is TGCGCCAGCAGTGAACCGGACAAAGAGACCCAGTACTTC. Translated, it gives CASSEPDKETQYF.

V gene TRBV3-1 combines with J gene TRBJ2-3; D call uncertain. This CDR3 is built from 14 residues. CDR1 LGHDT and CDR2 YNNKEL come from the germline V gene (reference sequence). Trimming took 7 bases from V and 3 from J, leaving 14 bases between them. The DNA of the CDR3 is TGTGCCAGCACCTCCGGCAAACTTACAGATACGCAGTATTTT. Amino acids: CASTSGKLTDTQYF.

This chain joins TRBV20-1 and TRBJ2-1; TRBD1 or TRBD2 may be the D gene (5 bases each). Germline CDR1 reads DFQATT; CDR2 reads SNEGSKA (reference sequence). The CDR3 is 14 residues long. Trimming removed 6 bases at V and 0 bases at J, with 12 bases between. CDR3 sequence (DNA): TGCAGTGCCCTAGGTGGGGGCTCCTACAATGAGCAGTTCTTC. Protein sequence: CSALGGGSYNEQFF.

The chain recombines TRBV7-9 with TRBJ1-5; D gene uncertain. The CDR3 totals 14 residues. V was cut by 6 bases and J by 4 bases, with 13 bases left in between. Germline V gene lookup returns CDR1 SEHNR and CDR2 FQNEAQ (reference sequence). CDR3 sequence: CASSLESGNQPQHF. The CDR3, as DNA: TGTGCCAGCAGTCTAGAGTCAGGTAATCAGCCCCAGCATTTT. The full variable domain, in which reference TRBV7-9 and TRBJ1-5 provide the parts outside the CDR3, is DTGVSQNPRHKITKRGQNVTFRCDPISEHNRLYWYRQTLGQGPEFLTYFQNEAQLEKSRLLSDRFSAERPKGSFSTLEIQRTEQGDSAMYLCASSLESGNQPQHFGDGTRLSIL.

This clonotype was picked up one time. The CDR3 sequence: CASSQTGALSGANVLTF. The CDR3 bases are TGTGCCAGCAGTCAGACAGGGGCGCTGTCTGGGGCCAACGTCCTGACTTTC. This chain connects TRBV7-8 to TRBJ2-6; 8 nucleotides align to TRBD1. V was pared by 6 bases and J by 1 base, with 8 bases of the junction left unmatched. The CDR3 is 17 residues long. In germline, CDR1 is SGHVS, CDR2 FQNEAQ.

The J gene is TRBJ2-3, the V gene TRBV12-3 or TRBV12-4; 9 nucleotides line up with TRBD2. CDR3 size: 16 residues. Trimming removed 3 bases from V and 7 bases from J; junction bases left unmatched: 11. For the CDR3, the DNA is TGTGCCAGCAGTTTCTACACCGGGACTAGCAGAAATACGCAGTATTTT. Its translation is CASSFYTGTSRNTQYF.

The chain has TRBV3-1 and TRBJ2-5, with a possible D match to TRBD2 (5 bases). CDR3 length: 13 residues. Germline-derived CDR1 and CDR2 are LGHDT and YNNKEL (reference sequence). Trimming cost V 4 bases and J 4 bases, with 10 bases left between them. The CDR3 bases are TGTGCCAGCAGCCGAGGGCATGGAGAGACCCAGTACTTC. Amino acids: CASSRGHGETQYF.

This clonotype has a handful of counts. J is TRBJ2-5 and V is TRBV4-1; 8 bases line up with TRBD1. This CDR3 is built from 16 residues. Germline trimming cut 1 base from V and 5 bases from J; bases unmatched to any gene: 9. Germline CDR1 and CDR2: MGHRA and YSYEKL. CDR3 loop: CASSQVGRGRWETQYF. CDR3 nucleotide sequence: TGCGCCAGCAGCCAAGTGGGCAGGGGGCGCTGGGAGACCCAGTACTTC.

This clonotype was observed once. The CDR3: CASSYDNGGGETQYF. In DNA form, the CDR3 reads TGTGCCAGCAGTTACGATAATGGCGGCGGGGAGACCCAGTACTTC. The chain employs TRBV6-2 or TRBV6-3 and TRBJ2-5; possible D gene TRBD2, 5 bases. The CDR3 length is 15 residues. Germline V gene data show CDR1 as MNHEY and CDR2 as SVGEGT. Trimming took off 2 bases at V and 5 bases at J, with 15 bases between the two ends.

V usage is TRBV29-1 and J usage is TRBJ2-3, with 14 nucleotides matching TRBD2. This CDR3 has 16 residues. Unmatched junction bases numbered 6, after V lost 2 bases and J lost 5 bases. CDR1 is SQVTM, CDR2 ANQGSEA, per germline. The CDR3 loop reads CSVETLGLAGGDTQYF. The DNA of the CDR3 is TGCAGCGTTGAAACCCTAGGACTAGCGGGAGGAGATACGCAGTATTTT.

The chain recombines TRBV3-1 with TRBJ2-5; D gene ambiguous. This CDR3 contains 14 residues. Germline CDR1 LGHDT, CDR2 YNNKEL (reference sequence). V dropped 3 bases and J dropped 3 bases, with 11 bases sitting between them. The CDR3 sequence: CASSHPWFEETQYF. The CDR3 DNA reads as TGTGCCAGCAGCCACCCTTGGTTCGAAGAGACCCAGTACTTC.

A few counts support this clonotype. The chain uses TRBV7-8 and TRBJ1-2; a weak D match, TRBD1 (6 bases). Trimming removed 0 bases from V and 2 bases from J, with 13 bases in between. The CDR3 is 16 amino acids. Germline values: CDR1 SGHVS, CDR2 FQNEAQ. CDR3 amino acids: CASSLAPGGQNYGYTF. The CDR3 DNA reads TGTGCCAGCAGCTTAGCGCCGGGGGGGCAAAACTATGGCTACACCTTC.

This clonotype showed up just a few times. This chain joins TRBV7-9 and TRBJ1-2, with 10 bases lining up with TRBD1. V dropped 5 bases and J dropped 6; count of bases not matched to a gene: 9. This CDR3 is 15 amino acids long. Germline assignment: CDR1 SEHNR and CDR2 FQNEAQ (reference sequence). The CDR3 reads CASSLEDRGEDGYTF. The CDR3 DNA is TGTGCCAGCAGCCTTGAGGACAGGGGGGAGGATGGCTACACCTTC.

The V call is TRBV7-2, the J call TRBJ2-7; no reliable D call. The J call may not be correct, given that the DNA end is closer to TRBJ2-1. Germline values: CDR1 SGHTA, CDR2 FQGNSA. The CDR3 contains 14 residues. The CDR3 DNA reads as TGTGCCAGCAGCTCGGCCCCTGGCGTCAATGAGCAGTTCTTC. Its translation: CASSSAPGVNEQFF.

This clonotype was recorded at least ten times. The chain couples TRBV12-3 or TRBV12-4 to TRBJ2-5; 7 nucleotides line up with TRBD1. The CDR3 totals 14 residues. Trimming at V came to 5 bases and at J to 5 bases, leaving 8 bases not matched to a gene. In DNA form, the CDR3 reads TGTGCCAGCAGTCCCCGGACAGGAACCGAGACCCAGTACTTC. Translating gives CASSPRTGTETQYF.

The V and J genes are TRBV20-1 and TRBJ2-1, with 9 nucleotides matching TRBD2. The CDR3 contains 17 residues. Losses at the gene ends were 0 bases for V and 2 bases for J; bases not matched to a gene: 8. Germline V gene lookup returns CDR1 DFQATT and CDR2 SNEGSKA (reference sequence). The CDR3: CSARDRRLAGAYNEQFF. The CDR3 nucleotides read TGCAGTGCTAGAGATAGGAGATTAGCGGGGGCCTACAATGAGCAGTTCTTC.

The sample holds many counts of this clonotype. CDR3 in amino acids: CASSSPGTDTQYF. CDR3 sequence (DNA): TGTGCCAGCAGCTCCCCAGGGACAGATACGCAGTATTTT. This chain uses TRBV28 with TRBJ2-3; D may be TRBD1 (5 bases). There are 13 residues in the CDR3. Trimming took off 6 bases at V and 3 bases at J, with 10 bases between the two ends. In germline, CDR1 is MDHEN, CDR2 SYDVKM.

This clonotype was seen a few times. The V call is TRBV12-3 or TRBV12-4, the J call TRBJ1-4; D remains unclear. The CDR3 has 13 residues. The germline V and J ends were trimmed by 7 bases and 1 base, with 7 bases remaining between them. The CDR3, as DNA: TGTGCCAGCAAGGGAGGAACTAATGAAAAACTGTTTTTT. This gives the protein CASKGGTNEKLFF.

This clonotype was recorded at least ten times. The chain recombines TRBV5-5 with TRBJ2-7; tentative D call: TRBD1 (5 bases). CDR1 is SGHKS and CDR2 is YYEKEE in the germline V gene (reference sequence). The CDR3 is made up of 15 amino acids. V was trimmed by 4 bases and J by 2 bases, leaving 16 bases between them. The CDR3 sequence is CASSLQGAPTYEQYF. The DNA of the CDR3 is TGTGCCAGCAGCCTGCAAGGGGCTCCAACCTACGAGCAGTACTTC. The full variable domain, in which reference TRBV5-5 and TRBJ2-7 provide the parts outside the CDR3, is DAGVTQSPTHLIKTRGQQVTLRCSPISGHKSVSWYQQVLGQGPQFIFQYYEKEERGRGNFPDRFSARQFPNYSSELNVNALLLGDSALYLCASSLQGAPTYEQYFGPGTRLTVT.

The chain is built from TRBV10-3 and TRBJ2-7; 7 bases map to TRBD1. CDR1 ENHRY and CDR2 SYGVKD come from the germline V gene. The V and J ends lost 4 bases and 4 bases, in that order; junction bases with no gene match: 4. This CDR3 comprises 13 residues. The CDR3 region has the DNA TGTGCCATCAGTGGGGGGACAGAGTACGAGCAGTACTTC. It encodes CAISGGTEYEQYF.

The CDR3 reads CASSQATGASPLHF. CDR3 nucleotide sequence: TGTGCCAGCAGTCAGGCCACCGGGGCATCACCCCTCCACTTT. The V gene is TRBV6-1, the J gene TRBJ1-6; a weak D match, TRBD1 (5 bases). V was trimmed by 5 bases and J by 10 bases, leaving 15 bases between them. CDR3 length: 14 residues. Germline V CDR1 and CDR2: MNHNS, SASEGT.

This clonotype has at least ten counts. One junction end disagrees with the germline gene, perhaps due to a read error. The chain combines TRBV5-1 with TRBJ2-1, with TRBD2 matching 12 bases. The germline V gene has CDR1 SGHRS and CDR2 YFSETQ. There are 14 residues in the CDR3. DNA of the CDR3: TGTGCCAGCAGCCTAGCGGGGGGGGGCAATGAGCAGTTCTTC. This gives the protein CASSLAGGGNEQFF.

Only a few counts were recorded for this clonotype. The gene calls are TRBV20-1 and TRBJ2-5; D unclear. The germline CDR1 and CDR2 sequences are DFQATT and SNEGSKA (reference sequence). The CDR3 spans 15 residues. V shed 5 bases and J shed 0 bases, with 16 bases lying between them. The CDR3 nucleotides read TGCAGTGCTCCGGCGAAGGGCTCGTACCAAGAGACCCAGTACTTC. Protein: CSAPAKGSYQETQYF.

This clonotype was seen a single time. The V and J genes are TRBV5-6 and TRBJ2-1; D ambiguous. Germline CDR1 reads SGHDT; CDR2 reads YYEEEE. V shed 2 bases and J shed 12 bases, with 27 bases lying between them. This CDR3 comprises 17 residues. DNA for the CDR3: TGTGCCAGCAGCTTACCGACGGGTAAGGGCGCAACAACTGTGCAGTTCTTC. This translates into CASSLPTGKGATTVQFF.

This clonotype was observed a handful of times. The chain has TRBV7-6 and TRBJ2-1; D not resolved. This CDR3 is 14 amino acids long. Germline CDR1 SGHVS, CDR2 FNYEAQ. V was clipped by 1 base and J by 8 bases, with 12 bases between them. CDR3 bases: TGTGCCAGCAGCTTAGATGGCAGTATTTATGAGCAGTTCTTC. Its protein is CASSLDGSIYEQFF.

This rearrangement joins TRBV7-9 to TRBJ2-7; possibly TRBD2 for D (5 bases). Germline V CDR1 and CDR2: SEHNR, FQNEAQ (reference sequence). The CDR3 totals 15 residues. Trimming removed 4 bases from V and 4 bases from J, with 17 bases in between. CDR3 region: CASSSTLDAGYEQYF. CDR3 DNA: TGTGCCAGCAGCTCGACCCTTGATGCGGGTTACGAGCAGTACTTC.

As regards this clonotype: Sequence at one end of the junction differs from germline and may be a read error. The chain combines TRBV27 with TRBJ2-1, with 8 bases fitting TRBD2. CDR3 length equals 14 residues. CDR1 and CDR2 from the germline V gene are MNHEY and SMNVEV (reference sequence). The DNA for the CDR3 is TGTGCCGGCAGTCTAGCGGGTCCCTACAATGAGCAGTTCTTC. It yields the protein CAGSLAGPYNEQFF.

This clonotype appeared a few times. CDR3 in amino acids: CSATTGVKGYEQYF. Written as DNA, the CDR3 is TGCAGTGCTACCACAGGGGTAAAGGGCTACGAGCAGTACTTC. This rearrangement joins TRBV20-1 to TRBJ2-5; 7 nucleotides line up with TRBD1. TRBJ2-7 explains the end of the DNA better; the J call may be wrong. CDR3 size: 14 residues. The V gene's germline CDR1 is DFQATT and CDR2 SNEGSKA (reference sequence).

Ten or more counts support this clonotype. The chain uses TRBV7-3 and TRBJ2-3; TRBD2 is a possible D gene (5 bases). Germline V gene data show CDR1 as SGHTA and CDR2 as FQGTGA. This CDR3 is built from 13 residues. Trimming removed 4 bases at V and 6 bases at J, with 11 bases between. The CDR3 region is CASSWTPGDTQYF. The CDR3 region has the DNA TGTGCCAGCAGCTGGACTCCGGGGGATACGCAGTATTTT.

The table lists this clonotype with a count of one. The genes are TRBV7-3 and TRBJ2-5; 8 bases are a match to TRBD1. Germline V CDR1 and CDR2: SGHTA, FQGTGA. CDR3 size: 13 residues. The trim removed 5 bases at V and 6 bases at J, leaving 5 bases unmatched. DNA of the CDR3: TGTGCCAGCAGCCCGCAGGGGGCCAAGACCCAGTACTTC. This sequence encodes CASSPQGAKTQYF.

The V call is TRBV29-1, the J call TRBJ1-3; 8 bases are shared with TRBD1. Unmatched junction bases numbered 6, after V lost 7 bases and J lost 4 bases. The CDR3 spans 13 residues. Germline V gene sequence: CDR1 SQVTM, CDR2 ANQGSEA. The CDR3 is CSALDRVGNTIYF. The DNA for the CDR3 is TGCAGCGCCCTGGACAGGGTAGGAAACACCATATATTTT.